This record looks at one T cell receptor (beta chain) sequence and its context. The target antigen is unknown. The data belong to a study of Ad26.COV2.S vaccination and SARS-CoV-2 variants. For the study at large: Intramuscular Ad26.COV2.S at 5x10^10 or 1x10^11 viral particles.

Findings and caveats of the study: Possible underestimation of total T cell responses by the TCR breadth and depth analyses was noted. Vaccinated individuals (as opposed to placebo recipients) had higher spike-specific TCR breadth.

The method was immunoSEQ multiplex PCR; TCRdb's version includes in-frame clones alone and lacks a portion of them. The profile shows 350,000 to 550,000 clones, 75% to 90% of them singletons. CDR1 and CDR2 (germline): LNHNV, YYDKDF (reference sequence). With 0 bases removed from V and 1 base from J, the gap between germline ends came to 9 bases. The CDR3 extends over 15 amino acids. The treatment was: some 19 received Ad26.COV2.S at low or high dose, single or two shots; about 5 received placebo; per-sample allocation not given. Sampling was done on day 63 after the first vaccine or placebo injection.

Specimen: peripheral blood, collected in a trial of Ad26.COV2.S vaccine versus placebo. The rearrangement uses TRBV15 and TRBJ2-5; perhaps TRBD2 as D (6 bases). The TCR was taken from a person between 18 and 59 years old who received the Ad26.COV2.S COVID-19 vaccine or a placebo. CDR3 amino acids: CATSRDGGPQETQYF. CDR3 nucleotides: TGTGCCACCAGCAGAGATGGAGGGCCCCAAGAGACCCAGTACTTC.